This T cell receptor (beta chain) was profiled in a study of T cell repertoires in cytomegalovirus infection. About the study: Newly reported HLA-C-restricted and thoroughly characterized HLA-B-restricted CMV epitopes were employed. Public TCR beta signatures were indicative of both CMV infection and a matching HLA type. Study-wide points: HLA-C-restricted CMV-specific TCR beta clonotypes prevailed in the ex vivo response.

The CDR3 is made up of 15 amino acids. Per germline, CDR1 SGHVS and CDR2 FNYEAQ. The V segment lost 1 base and the J segment 3 bases; nucleotides outside the gene matches: 4. One entry per CDR3 protein results from TCRdb running MiXCR on the reads. The sample shows about 500,000 distinct CDR3 sequences, around a third of them seen only once. To note about this clonotype: No antigen is known for it.

The receptor was derived from a human donor in good health (CMV status not recorded). Some clones in this sample may be carry-over from other donors' samples. The sequencing here drew on cultured PBMCs, taken from culture after CMV antigen stimulation. The V gene is TRBV7-6, the J gene TRBJ2-3; TRBD2 agrees at 7 bases. The CDR3 coding sequence is TGTGCCAGCAGCTTAGGGGGAGGGCAGACAGATACGCAGTATTTT. Amino acid sequence: CASSLGGGQTDTQYF. Full variable domain (missing parts from reference TRBV7-6 and TRBJ2-3): GAGVSQSPRYKVTKRGQDVALRCDPISGHVSLYWYRQALGQGPEFLTYFNYEAQQDKSGLPNDRFSAERPEGSISTLTIQRTEQRDSAMYRCASSLGGGQTDTQYFGPGTRLTVL.